This TCR beta chain emerged from a study of T-cell reconstitution after alpha-beta-depleted transplantation in children. Unique molecular identifiers were incorporated into the prepared TCRbeta library. TCRdb reanalysed the PCR reads using MiXCR and keeps one entry per CDR3 protein. The sample includes 150,000 to 200,000 distinct CDR3 sequences, more than 12% of them seen just once. V lost 2 bases to trimming and J lost 4 bases, with 15 bases between them. The CDR3 totals 16 residues. Germline V lookup: CDR1 MNHEY, CDR2 SVGAGI. The table lists this clonotype with many counts. V usage is TRBV6-5 and J usage is TRBJ2-1; the D call may be TRBD1 or TRBD2 (5 bases each). The receptor comes from a human donor who donated a stem cell graft to a child with acute lymphoblastic leukemia. Material: PBMCs from the stem cell graft donor, obtained from the stem cell graft. The DNA for the CDR3 is TGTGCCAGCAGTTACATCGGTTGGGGGTCTTACAATGAGCAGTTCTTC. The encoded protein is CASSYIGWGSYNEQFF.